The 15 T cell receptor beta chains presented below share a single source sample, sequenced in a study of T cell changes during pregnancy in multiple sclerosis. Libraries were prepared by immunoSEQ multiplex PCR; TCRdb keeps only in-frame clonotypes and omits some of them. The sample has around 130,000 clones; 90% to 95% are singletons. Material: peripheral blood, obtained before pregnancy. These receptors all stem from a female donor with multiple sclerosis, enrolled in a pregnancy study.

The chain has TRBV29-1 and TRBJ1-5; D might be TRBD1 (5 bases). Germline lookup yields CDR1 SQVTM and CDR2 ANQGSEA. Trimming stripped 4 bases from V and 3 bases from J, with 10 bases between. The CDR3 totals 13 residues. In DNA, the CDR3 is TGCAGCGTTGTGGGAGGGGACAATCAGCCCCAGCATTTT. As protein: CSVVGGDNQPQHF.

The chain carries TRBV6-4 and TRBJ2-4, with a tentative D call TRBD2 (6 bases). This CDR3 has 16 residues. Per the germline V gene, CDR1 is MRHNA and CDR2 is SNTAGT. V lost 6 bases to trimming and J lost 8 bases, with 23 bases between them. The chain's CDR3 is CASSPSGGAGHDIQYF. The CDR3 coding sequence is TGTGCCAGCAGCCCAAGCGGAGGGGCAGGGCACGACATTCAGTACTTC.

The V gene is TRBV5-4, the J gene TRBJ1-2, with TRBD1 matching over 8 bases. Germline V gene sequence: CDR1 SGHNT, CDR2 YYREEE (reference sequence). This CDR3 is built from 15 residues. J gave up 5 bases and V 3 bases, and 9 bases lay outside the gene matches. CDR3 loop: CASSSRQGQGYGYTF. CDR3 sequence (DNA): TGTGCCAGCAGCTCGCGACAGGGGCAAGGGTATGGCTACACCTTC.

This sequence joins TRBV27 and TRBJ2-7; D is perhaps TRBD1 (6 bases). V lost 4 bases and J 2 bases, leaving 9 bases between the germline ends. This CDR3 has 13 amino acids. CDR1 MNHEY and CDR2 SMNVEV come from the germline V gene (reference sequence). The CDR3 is CASSWTATYEQYF. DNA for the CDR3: TGTGCCAGCAGTTGGACAGCCACCTACGAGCAGTACTTC.

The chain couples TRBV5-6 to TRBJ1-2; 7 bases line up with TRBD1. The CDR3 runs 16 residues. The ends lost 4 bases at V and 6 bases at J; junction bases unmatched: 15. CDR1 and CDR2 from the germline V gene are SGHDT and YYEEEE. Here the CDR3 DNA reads TGTGCCAGCAGCCTCCCAGGGGGTGAGAGACAGGATGGCTACACCTTC. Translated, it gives CASSLPGGERQDGYTF.

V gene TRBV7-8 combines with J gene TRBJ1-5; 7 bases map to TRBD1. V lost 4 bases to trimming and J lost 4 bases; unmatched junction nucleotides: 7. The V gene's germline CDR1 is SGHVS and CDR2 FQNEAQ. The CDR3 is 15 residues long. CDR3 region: CASSSYPGQNQPQHF. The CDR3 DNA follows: TGTGCCAGCAGCTCTTACCCGGGACAGAATCAGCCCCAGCATTTT. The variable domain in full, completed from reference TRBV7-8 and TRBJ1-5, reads GAGVSQSPRYKVAKRGQDVALRCDPISGHVSLFWYQQALGQGPEFLTYFQNEAQLDKSGLPSDRFFAERPEGSVSTLKIQRTQQEDSAVYLCASSSYPGQNQPQHFGDGTRLSIL.

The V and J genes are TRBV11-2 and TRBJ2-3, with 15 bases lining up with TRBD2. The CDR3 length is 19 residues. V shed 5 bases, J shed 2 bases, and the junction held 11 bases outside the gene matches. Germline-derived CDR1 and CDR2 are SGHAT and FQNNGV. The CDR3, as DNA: TGTGCCAGCAGCGGGAATACGGGACTAGCGGGAGGACCCACAGATACGCAGTATTTT. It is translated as CASSGNTGLAGGPTDTQYF.

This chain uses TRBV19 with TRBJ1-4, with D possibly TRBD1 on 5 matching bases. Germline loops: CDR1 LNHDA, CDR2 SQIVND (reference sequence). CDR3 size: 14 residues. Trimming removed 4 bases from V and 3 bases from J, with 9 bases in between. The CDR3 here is CASSTGLANEKLFF. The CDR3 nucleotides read TGTGCCAGTAGTACAGGGCTGGCTAATGAAAAACTGTTTTTT. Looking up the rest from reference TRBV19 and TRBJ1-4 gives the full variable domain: DGGITQSPKYLFRKEGQNVTLSCEQNLNHDAMYWYRQDPGQGLRLIYYSQIVNDFQKGDIAEGYSVSREKKESFPLTVTSAQKNPTAFYLCASSTGLANEKLFFGSGTQLSVL.

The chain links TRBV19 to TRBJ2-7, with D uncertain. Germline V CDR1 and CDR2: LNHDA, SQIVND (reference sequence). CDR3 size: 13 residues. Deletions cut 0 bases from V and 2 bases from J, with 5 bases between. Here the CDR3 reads CASSIEQPYEQYF. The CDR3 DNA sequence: TGTGCCAGTAGTATAGAACAGCCCTACGAGCAGTACTTC.

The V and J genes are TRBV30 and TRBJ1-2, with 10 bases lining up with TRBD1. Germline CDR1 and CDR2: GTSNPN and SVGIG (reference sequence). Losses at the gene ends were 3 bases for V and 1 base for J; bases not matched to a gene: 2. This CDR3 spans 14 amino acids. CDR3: CAWSRTGGNYGYTF. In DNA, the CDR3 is TGTGCCTGGAGCCGGACAGGGGGTAACTATGGCTACACCTTC.

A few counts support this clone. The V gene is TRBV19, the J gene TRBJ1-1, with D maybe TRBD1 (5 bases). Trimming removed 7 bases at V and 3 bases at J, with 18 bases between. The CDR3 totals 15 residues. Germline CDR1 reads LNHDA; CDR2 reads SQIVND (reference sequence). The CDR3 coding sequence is TGTGCCAGTACCCTCAGTTCAGCAGGGCACACTGAAGCTTTCTTT. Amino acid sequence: CASTLSSAGHTEAFF.

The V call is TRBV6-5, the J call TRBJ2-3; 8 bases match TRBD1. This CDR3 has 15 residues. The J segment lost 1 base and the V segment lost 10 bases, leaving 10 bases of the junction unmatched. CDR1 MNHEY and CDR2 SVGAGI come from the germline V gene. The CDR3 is CATQSPGQGTDTQYF. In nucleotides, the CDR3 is TGTGCCACCCAGTCGCCGGGACAGGGCACAGATACGCAGTATTTT.

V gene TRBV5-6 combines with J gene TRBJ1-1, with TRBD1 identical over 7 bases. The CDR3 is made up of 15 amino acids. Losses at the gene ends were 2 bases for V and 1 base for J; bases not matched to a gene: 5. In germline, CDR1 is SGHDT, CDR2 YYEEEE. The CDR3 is CASSFSTGENTEAFF. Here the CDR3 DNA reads TGTGCCAGCAGCTTCTCCACAGGGGAGAACACTGAAGCTTTCTTT.

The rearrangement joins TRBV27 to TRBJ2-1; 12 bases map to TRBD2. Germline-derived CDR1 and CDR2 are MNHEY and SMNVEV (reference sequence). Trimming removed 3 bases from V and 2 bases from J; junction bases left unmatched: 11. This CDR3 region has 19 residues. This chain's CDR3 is CASSFHKGLAGGPYNEQFF. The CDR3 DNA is TGTGCCAGCAGTTTCCACAAGGGCCTAGCGGGAGGGCCCTACAATGAGCAGTTCTTC.

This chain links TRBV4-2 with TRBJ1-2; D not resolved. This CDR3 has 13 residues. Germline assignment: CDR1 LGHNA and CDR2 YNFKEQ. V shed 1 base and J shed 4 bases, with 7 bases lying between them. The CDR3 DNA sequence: TGTGCCAGCAGCCAAGGAGGAAGCTATGGCTACACCTTC. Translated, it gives CASSQGGSYGYTF.